This is a list of T cell receptor beta chains from one sample in a study of T-cell reconstitution after alpha-beta-depleted transplantation in children. TCRdb passed the PCR reads through MiXCR, listing each CDR3 protein once. Of about 500,000 distinct CDR3 sequences listed, around a third are singletons. The material sequenced was PBMCs from the stem cell graft donor, taken from the stem cell graft. The receptors originated from a human donor who donated a stem cell graft to a child with aplastic anemia. Both conserved end residues are part of each CDR3. The D gene is left open where the match is weak. Clone size is not always given. Where it is, it says once, few, many or a class for expanded clones.

V	size	D	J	DNA	CDR3
TRBV29-1	few	.	TRBJ1-1	TGCAGCGTTCGACAGTCGAACACTGAAGCTTTCTTT	CSVRQSNTEAFF
TRBV4-1	few	.	TRBJ1-2	TGCGCCAGCAGCCACCCAGGATCGATCTATGGCTACACCTTC	CASSHPGSIYGYTF
TRBV10-3	.	TRBD2	TRBJ2-1	TGTGCCATCAGTCGTCCCGGGACTAGATTCGGGGGAAATGAGCAGTTCTTC	CAISRPGTRFGGNEQFF
TRBV6-1	.	.	TRBJ1-6	TGTGCCAGCAGTGAATCTCGTCGCAGGGGTGATTCACCCCTCCACTTT	CASSESRRRGDSPLHF
TRBV7-2	.	TRBD1	TRBJ2-1	TGTGCCAGCAGCCCACTCCCCAGGGGGTTGGATGAGCAGTTCTTC	CASSPLPRGLDEQFF
TRBV5-1	.	TRBD2	TRBJ2-3	TGCGCCAGCAGCGGCGGGAGGCGGGGTGCAGAAACGCAGTATTTT	CASSGGRRGAETQYF
TRBV11-2	.	.	TRBJ1-2	TGTGCCAGCAGCGAAGGAAATTGGTATGGCTACACCTTC	CASSEGNWYGYTF
TRBV18	.	.	TRBJ2-7	TGTGCCAGCTCACCACCGACCAGACTTCTTTCCTACGAGCAGTACTTC	CASSPPTRLLSYEQYF
TRBV5-1	.	.	TRBJ2-5	TGCGCCAGAGTCCGGGACAAACAAGAGACCCAGTACTTC	CARVRDKQETQYF
TRBV7-9	few	.	TRBJ1-3	TGTGCCAGCAGCTCCAGACAGCGCTCTGGAAACACCATATATTTT	CASSSRQRSGNTIYF
TRBV14	.	.	TRBJ2-2	TGTGCCAGCAGTTCCCACAGGGGAGGGAACACCGGGGAGCTGTTTTTT	CASSSHRGGNTGELFF
TRBV20-1	.	.	TRBJ2-7	TGCAGTGCAAAGGCCCTGGCGGAGTCCTACGAGCAGTACTTC	CSAKALAESYEQYF
TRBV5-8	.	.	TRBJ2-1	TGTGCCAGTGGTTCAGTGGGCAATGAGCAGTTCTTC	CASGSVGNEQFF
TRBV20-1	.	TRBD1	TRBJ2-5	TGCAGTGCTAGCCGACTGGACAGGGGGAAGACCCAGTACTTC	CSASRLDRGKTQYF
TRBV29-1	few	.	TRBJ2-7	TGCAGCGTTGGTCCTAGAGCCGGACCCTACGAGCAGTACTTC	CSVGPRAGPYEQYF
TRBV12-3/TRBV12-4	few	.	TRBJ1-2	TGTGCCAGCAGGTCAGCTAACTATGGCTACACCTTC	CASRSANYGYTF
TRBV5-1	.	.	TRBJ2-5	TGCGCCAGCAGTCACAATCGACGGTCTAGCGTTAAAGAGACCCAGTACTTC	CASSHNRRSSVKETQYF
TRBV6-2/TRBV6-3	few	.	TRBJ2-2	TGTGCCAGCAGTTATAGGGGCTTTAACACCGGGGAGCTGTTTTTT	CASSYRGFNTGELFF
TRBV9	few	TRBD1	TRBJ1-1	TGTGCCAGCAGCTCAGGGGGGGCCCCGAACACTGAAGCTTTCTTT	CASSSGGAPNTEAFF
TRBV9	few	.	TRBJ2-3	TGTGCCAGCAGCGTTTCCAGGATTCACACAGATACGCAGTATTTT	CASSVSRIHTDTQYF